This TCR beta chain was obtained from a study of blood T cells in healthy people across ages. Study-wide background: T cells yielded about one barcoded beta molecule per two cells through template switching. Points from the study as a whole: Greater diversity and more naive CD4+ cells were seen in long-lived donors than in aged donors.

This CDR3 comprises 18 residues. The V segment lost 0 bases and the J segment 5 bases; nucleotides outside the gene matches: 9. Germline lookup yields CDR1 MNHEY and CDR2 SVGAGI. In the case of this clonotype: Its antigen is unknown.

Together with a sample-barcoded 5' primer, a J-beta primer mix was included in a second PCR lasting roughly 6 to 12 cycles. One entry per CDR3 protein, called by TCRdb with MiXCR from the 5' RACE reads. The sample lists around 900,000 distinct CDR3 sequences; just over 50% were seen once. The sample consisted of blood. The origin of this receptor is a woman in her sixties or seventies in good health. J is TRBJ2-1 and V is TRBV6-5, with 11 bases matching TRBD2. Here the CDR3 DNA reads TGTGCCAGCAGTTACTCGTTCCTAGCGGGAGGCTTTGACAATGAGCAGTTCTTC. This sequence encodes CASSYSFLAGGFDNEQFF.